The 29 T cell receptor beta chains listed next were all sequenced from one sample in a study of blood T cell repertoires in COVID-19. Sequencing was performed with immunoSEQ multiplex PCR; in TCRdb, only in-frame clones are kept and a portion is missing. The table has approximately 300,000 clones, roughly 86% seen once. Source material: peripheral blood. All receptors derive from a woman in her twenties or thirties with COVID-19, enrolled during active disease.

The rearrangement joins TRBV11-3 to TRBJ2-5, with TRBD2 matching over 7 bases. This CDR3 comprises 13 residues. J gave up 5 bases and V 5 bases, and 5 bases lay outside the gene matches. The germline CDR1 and CDR2 sequences are SGHNT and YENEEA. The CDR3 sequence: CASSTSGVETQYF. CDR3 coding DNA: TGTGCCAGCAGCACCAGCGGGGTGGAGACCCAGTACTTC.

The chain uses TRBV3-1 (or the pseudogene TRBV3-2) and TRBJ1-2, with D hard to call. The V gene's germline CDR1 is LGHDT and CDR2 YNNKEL (reference sequence). This CDR3 spans 14 amino acids. V dropped 0 bases and J dropped 4 bases, with 9 bases sitting between them. The CDR3 DNA reads TGTGCCAGCAGCCAAGATTTGAGTCCCTATGGCTACACCTTC. This encodes CASSQDLSPYGYTF.

The rearrangement joins TRBV28 to TRBJ2-7, with 8 bases fitting TRBD2. Germline V gene data show CDR1 as MDHEN and CDR2 as SYDVKM. V was clipped by 2 bases and J by 1 base; unmatched bases: 1. This CDR3 comprises 14 residues. The CDR3 loop reads CASSLAGGSYEQYV. The CDR3 DNA is TGTGCCAGCAGTTTAGCGGGAGGTTCCTACGAGCAGTACGTC.

CDR3 DNA sequence: TGTGCCAGCTCACCCGTGAGAGGGGGATATGGTGAGCAGTACTTC. Its translation: CASSPVRGGYGEQYF. The chain carries TRBV18 and TRBJ2-7; D may be TRBD1 (6 bases). V lost 3 bases and J lost 7, with 19 bases in between. The CDR3 loop spans 15 amino acids. Germline V CDR1 and CDR2: KGHSH, LQKENI.

The V and J genes are TRBV5-3 and TRBJ2-7; weak D call: TRBD1 (6 bases). TRBV5-3 is recorded as an ORF, its role being uncertain. The CDR3 covers 12 residues. Trimming removed 5 bases at V and 5 bases at J, with 11 bases between. Here the CDR3 reads CARRAQGHEQYV. The CDR3 DNA follows: TGTGCCAGAAGGGCACAGGGTCACGAGCAGTACGTC.

The chain has TRBV7-2 and TRBJ1-4; 10 positions agree with TRBD1. The trim removed 5 bases at V and 7 bases at J, leaving 16 bases unmatched. CDR1 and CDR2 (germline): SGHTA, FQGNSA. The CDR3 consists of 18 residues. The CDR3 region has the DNA TGTGCCAGCAGCAAGGGGGTTCCCGGGACAGGGGCAGTTGAAAAACTGTTTTTT. This translates into CASSKGVPGTGAVEKLFF.

This chain uses TRBV6-5 with TRBJ2-2, with 7 nucleotides matching TRBD1. Germline CDR1 and CDR2: MNHEY and SVGAGI. The V and J ends lost 6 bases and 6 bases, in that order; junction bases with no gene match: 4. The length of the CDR3 is 13 residues. For the CDR3, the DNA is TGTGCCAGCAGCCATCAGGGGGCCGGGGAGCTGTTTTTT. This sequence encodes CASSHQGAGELFF.

The V gene is TRBV2, the J gene TRBJ1-1; D ambiguous. In germline, CDR1 is SNHLY, CDR2 FYNNEI. This CDR3 has 13 residues. Trimming removed 2 bases from V and 7 bases from J, with 11 bases in between. CDR3 DNA: TGTGCCAGCAGTGAAAATGGTTTCGGTGAAGCTTTCTTT. It is translated as CASSENGFGEAFF.

The rearrangement joins TRBV7-9 to TRBJ1-1; 8 bases agree with TRBD1. The V gene's germline CDR1 is SEHNR and CDR2 FQNEAQ (reference sequence). The CDR3 length is 18 residues. Germline trimming cut 2 bases from V and 0 bases from J; bases unmatched to any gene: 11. The CDR3 DNA sequence: TGTGCCAGCAGCTTACCCGGACAGGGAGACGTTATGAACACTGAAGCTTTCTTT. Amino acids: CASSLPGQGDVMNTEAFF.

The chain joins TRBV6-1 to TRBJ1-1, with TRBD1 identical over 7 bases. The germline CDR1 and CDR2 sequences are MNHNS and SASEGT. The CDR3 runs to 16 residues. Trimming at V came to 3 bases and at J to 0 bases, leaving 7 bases not matched to a gene. The CDR3 DNA sequence: TGTGCCAGCAGTGAGGTGAACAGGGGAATGAACACTGAAGCTTTCTTT. It translates to CASSEVNRGMNTEAFF.

The chain joins TRBV2 to TRBJ1-2; the D gene is possibly TRBD1 (6 bases). Germline CDR1 reads SNHLY; CDR2 reads FYNNEI. This CDR3 spans 16 amino acids. V was shortened by 5 bases and J by 4 bases, with 20 bases between the two germline ends. CDR3: CASSKTGTLMSYGYTF. CDR3 DNA: TGTGCCAGCAGTAAAACTGGGACATTAATGTCCTATGGCTACACCTTC.

This chain links TRBV12-3 or TRBV12-4 with TRBJ1-1; no reliable D call. Trimming stripped 7 bases from V and 3 bases from J, with 9 bases between. The CDR3 length is 12 residues. The CDR3 DNA is TGTGCCAGCAAACAGTTCGACACTGAAGCTTTCTTT. Amino acid sequence: CASKQFDTEAFF.

Only one count was recorded for this clone. This chain links TRBV6-5 with TRBJ2-2; 9 bases are a match to TRBD2. The CDR3 spans 15 residues. V shed 6 bases, J shed 1 base, and the junction held 3 bases outside the gene matches. CDR1 is MNHEY and CDR2 is SVGAGI in the germline V gene. CDR3 sequence reads: CASRRAGGNTGELFF. CDR3 DNA: TGTGCCAGCAGACGAGCGGGGGGGAACACCGGGGAGCTGTTTTTT.

This chain connects TRBV19 to TRBJ2-5; TRBD2 might be the D (5 bases). This CDR3 region has 13 residues. The V and J ends lost 5 bases and 5 bases respectively, with 12 bases between them. Germline V gives CDR1 LNHDA, CDR2 SQIVND (reference sequence). CDR3 DNA: TGTGCCAGTAGTTCAGCGGCGGGTGAGACCCAGTACTTC. Its protein is CASSSAAGETQYF.

This clone showed up just once. The chain has TRBV2 and TRBJ1-5; 7 bases fit TRBD1. The CDR3 extends over 17 amino acids. Germline CDR1 is SNHLY and CDR2 is FYNNEI. The junction had 11 bases not matched to a gene; V was cut back by 4 bases and J by 2 bases. The CDR3 reads CASSALTGEAGNQPQHF. The CDR3 DNA is TGTGCCAGCAGTGCGCTAACAGGGGAGGCGGGCAATCAGCCCCAGCATTTT.

This clone was seen only a few times. This chain links TRBV7-2 with TRBJ2-2; TRBD1 might be the D (5 bases). Germline CDR1 reads SGHTA; CDR2 reads FQGNSA. Trimming took off 1 base at V and 4 bases at J, with 10 bases between the two ends. CDR3 size: 15 residues. In DNA form, the CDR3 reads TGTGCCAGCAGCTTAGACAGGCTCTCCACCGGGGAGCTGTTTTTT. Amino acids: CASSLDRLSTGELFF.

This clone has just one count. This chain joins TRBV3-1 (or the pseudogene TRBV3-2) and TRBJ2-3, with 8 bases lining up with TRBD2. This CDR3 has 14 residues. Germline V gene sequence: CDR1 LGHDT, CDR2 YNNKEL (reference sequence). V lost 4 bases and J lost 4; bases outside the gene matches: 4. The CDR3 sequence: CASSPPGLADTQYF. DNA of the CDR3: TGTGCCAGCAGCCCTCCGGGACTAGCAGATACGCAGTATTTT.

The chain employs TRBV12-3 or TRBV12-4 and TRBJ1-3; 7 nucleotides match TRBD1. The trim removed 5 bases at V and 6 bases at J, leaving 4 bases unmatched. The CDR3 extends over 13 amino acids. The CDR3 here is CASSLQGENTIYF. In DNA form, the CDR3 reads TGTGCCAGCAGTCTTCAGGGGGAAAACACCATATATTTT.

V usage is TRBV6-5 and J usage is TRBJ2-5; D is possibly TRBD1 (6 bases). Germline assignment: CDR1 MNHEY and CDR2 SVGAGI. V lost 1 base and J lost 5, with 14 bases in between. There are 15 residues in the CDR3. Here the CDR3 reads CASSYFLGAHETQYF. In DNA form, the CDR3 reads TGTGCCAGCAGTTACTTTCTGGGGGCGCACGAGACCCAGTACTTC.

As for this clone: The sample carries other DNA sequences with the same CDR3. The chain has TRBV10-3 and TRBJ2-7; TRBD1 matches at 8 bases. The germline V gene encodes CDR1 ENHRY and CDR2 SYGVKD. The CDR3 consists of 16 residues. V trimming: 9 bases; J trimming: 5 bases; junction bases outside the gene matches: 18. The CDR3 coding sequence is TGTGCCATTAGTAAAAGTCCCGGGACAGGTTCGCACGAGCAGTACTTC. It translates to CAISKSPGTGSHEQYF.

The chain links TRBV6-2 or TRBV6-3 to TRBJ1-5; D might be TRBD1 (5 bases). The CDR3 length is 14 residues. Between the trimmed V and J ends, which lost 6 bases and 9 bases, there was a span of 18 bases. From germline, CDR1 is MNHEY and CDR2 SVGEGT. CDR3: CASSPRVNSSPQHF. In DNA form, the CDR3 reads TGTGCCAGCAGCCCCAGGGTTAATTCATCGCCCCAGCATTTT.

The V and J genes are TRBV3-1 (or the pseudogene TRBV3-2) and TRBJ2-1; D is unresolved. This CDR3 spans 17 amino acids. The V end was cut by 0 bases, the J end by 5 bases, with 17 bases between. Germline values: CDR1 LGHDT, CDR2 YNNKEL (reference sequence). In nucleotides, the CDR3 is TGTGCCAGCAGCCAAGAAGCGCTCCCGGGTCTGAACAATGAGCAGTTCTTC. Its protein is CASSQEALPGLNNEQFF.

The J gene is TRBJ2-7, the V gene TRBV7-7; no firm D call. Germline CDR1 is SSHAT and CDR2 is FNYEAQ (reference sequence). This CDR3 contains 16 residues. The CDR3 nucleotides read TGTGCTAGCAGCCCCCCAGAAGTACAGAGCTCCTACGAGCAGTACGTC. It yields the protein CASSPPEVQSSYEQYV.

In the case of this clone: The sample contains more than one DNA sequence encoding this CDR3. The chain recombines TRBV18 with TRBJ1-1; D is undetermined. Germline values: CDR1 KGHSH, CDR2 LQKENI. The ends were cut back, 1 base at V and 2 bases at J, with 8 bases in the middle. The CDR3 is made up of 14 amino acids. CDR3 sequence (DNA): TGTGCCAGCTCACCACTCGAGGGAAACACTGAAGCTTTCTTT. Translation gives CASSPLEGNTEAFF.

This clone was seen only once. The rearrangement joins TRBV27 to TRBJ2-3, with TRBD1 matching over 7 bases. From germline, CDR1 is MNHEY and CDR2 SMNVEV (reference sequence). V trimming: 2 bases; J trimming: 3 bases; junction bases outside the gene matches: 8. The CDR3 is 16 amino acids. CDR3 DNA sequence: TGTGCCAGCAGTTTAATTGGGCGACAGGGTACAGATACGCAGTATTTT. Amino acid sequence: CASSLIGRQGTDTQYF.

The chain recombines TRBV3-1 (or the pseudogene TRBV3-2) with TRBJ2-5, with 8 bases lining up with TRBD1. The germline V gene encodes CDR1 LGHDT and CDR2 YNNKEL (reference sequence). CDR3 length equals 16 residues. With 4 bases clipped from V and 1 base from J, the junction kept 8 bases outside the gene matches. The CDR3 DNA sequence: TGTGCCAGCAGCCTTGGGACAGGTCTCTTCCAAGAGACCCAGTACTTC. Translating gives CASSLGTGLFQETQYF.

This clone has just a few counts. This rearrangement joins TRBV6-1 to TRBJ1-1; 8 bases align to TRBD1. This CDR3 region has 16 residues. After removal of 0 bases from V and 0 bases from J, the junction contained 3 bases not matched to a gene. Germline loops: CDR1 MNHNS, CDR2 SASEGT. The chain's CDR3 is CASSEAGQGLNTEAFF. CDR3 coding DNA: TGTGCCAGCAGTGAAGCTGGACAGGGTCTGAACACTGAAGCTTTCTTT.

The chain joins TRBV12-3 or TRBV12-4 to TRBJ1-5; D is uncertain. The CDR3 consists of 13 residues. V was clipped by 0 bases and J by 4 bases, with 4 bases between them. The CDR3 loop is CASSLATNQPQHF. DNA of the CDR3: TGTGCCAGCAGTTTAGCGACAAATCAGCCCCAGCATTTT.

This chain uses TRBV28 with TRBJ2-2, with TRBD1 as a possible D gene (6 bases). The CDR3 runs to 17 residues. V was pared by 5 bases and J by 0 bases, with 16 bases between. Germline values: CDR1 MDHEN, CDR2 SYDVKM. For the CDR3, the DNA is TGTGCCAGCAGTCCAACCCCCGGGACAACGAACACCGGGGAGCTGTTTTTT. Translating gives CASSPTPGTTNTGELFF. Drawing the rest from reference TRBV28 and TRBJ2-2, the complete variable domain is DVKVTQSSRYLVKRTGEKVFLECVQDMDHENMFWYRQDPGLGLRLIYFSYDVKMKEKGDIPEGYSVSREKKERFSLILESASTNQTSMYLCASSPTPGTTNTGELFFGEGSRLTVL.